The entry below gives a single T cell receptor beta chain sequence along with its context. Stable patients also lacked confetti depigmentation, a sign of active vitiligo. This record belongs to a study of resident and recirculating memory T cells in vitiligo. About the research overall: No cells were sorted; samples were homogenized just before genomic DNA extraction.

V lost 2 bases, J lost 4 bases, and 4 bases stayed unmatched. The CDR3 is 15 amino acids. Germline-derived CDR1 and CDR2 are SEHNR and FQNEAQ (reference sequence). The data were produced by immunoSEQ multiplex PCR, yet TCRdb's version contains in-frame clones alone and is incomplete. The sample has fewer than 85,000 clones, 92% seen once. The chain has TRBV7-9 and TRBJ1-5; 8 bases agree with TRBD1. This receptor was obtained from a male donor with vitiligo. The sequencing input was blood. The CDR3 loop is CASSLSGGGNQPQHF. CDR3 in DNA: TGTGCCAGCAGCTTATCAGGGGGCGGGAATCAGCCCCAGCATTTT.